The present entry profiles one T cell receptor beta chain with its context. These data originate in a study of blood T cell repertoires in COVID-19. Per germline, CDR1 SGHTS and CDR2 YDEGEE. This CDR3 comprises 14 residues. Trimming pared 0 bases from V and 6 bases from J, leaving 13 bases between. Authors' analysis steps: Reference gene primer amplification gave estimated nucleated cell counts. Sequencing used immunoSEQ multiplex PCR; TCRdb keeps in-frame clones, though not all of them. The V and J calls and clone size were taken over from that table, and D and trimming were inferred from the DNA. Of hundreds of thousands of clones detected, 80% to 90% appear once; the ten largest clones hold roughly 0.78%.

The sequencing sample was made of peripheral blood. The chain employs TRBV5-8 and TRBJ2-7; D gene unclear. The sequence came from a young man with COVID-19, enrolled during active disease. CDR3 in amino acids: CASSLGPRLGEQYF. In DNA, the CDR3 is TGTGCCAGCAGCTTGGGGCCTAGACTGGGCGAGCAGTACTTC.